Shown below are 20 T cell receptor beta chains from a single sample sequenced in a study of T cell changes during pregnancy in multiple sclerosis. Clones were read by immunoSEQ multiplex PCR, and TCRdb kept only the in-frame ones, dropping some. The table includes tens of thousands of clones, around 93% detected once. The sample was CD8+ T cells from peripheral blood mononuclear cells, taken after pregnancy. Every receptor here comes from a female donor with multiple sclerosis, enrolled in a pregnancy study.

The chain employs TRBV5-5 and TRBJ2-5; 9 positions agree with TRBD1. Losses at the gene ends were 4 bases for V and 1 base for J; bases not matched to a gene: 11. The CDR3 has 17 residues. Germline V gene data show CDR1 as SGHKS and CDR2 as YYEKEE (reference sequence). The CDR3 protein is CASSAFLQGAGQETQYF. For the CDR3, the DNA is TGTGCCAGCAGCGCATTTCTACAGGGGGCGGGCCAAGAGACCCAGTACTTC.

The V gene is TRBV7-9, the J gene TRBJ2-3; 14 nucleotides match TRBD2. CDR3 length equals 17 residues. V gave up 5 bases and J gave up 1 base; unmatched junction bases: 5. Germline CDR1 and CDR2: SEHNR and FQNEAQ (reference sequence). In DNA form, the CDR3 reads TGTGCCAGCAGCGAGCCGACTAGCGGGGGGGGCACAGATACGCAGTATTTT. It encodes CASSEPTSGGGTDTQYF.

This clone appeared once. The chain links TRBV5-6 to TRBJ1-2; D uncertain. The CDR3 spans 13 residues. Germline CDR1 SGHDT, CDR2 YYEEEE. The ends were cut back, 2 bases at V and 2 bases at J, with 7 bases in the middle. CDR3 amino acids: CASSLQRNYGYTF. The CDR3 nucleotides read TGTGCCAGCAGCTTACAGAGAAACTATGGCTACACCTTC.

This clone appeared once. The chain couples TRBV10-2 to TRBJ2-6; tentatively, D is TRBD1 (6 bases). Per germline, CDR1 WSHSY and CDR2 SAAADI. V shed 8 bases and J shed 0 bases, with 8 bases lying between them. The CDR3 loop spans 14 amino acids. The CDR3 region is CASVGGSGANVLTF. CDR3 nucleotides: TGCGCCAGCGTAGGGGGCTCTGGGGCCAACGTCCTGACTTTC.

The genes are TRBV7-9 and TRBJ2-7; 8 bases match TRBD1. CDR3 length: 12 amino acids. CDR1 and CDR2 from the germline V gene are SEHNR and FQNEAQ (reference sequence). Trimming cost V 8 bases and J 2 bases; bases outside gene matches: 2. The CDR3 here is CASRDRTYEQYF. CDR3 in DNA: TGTGCCAGCCGGGACAGGACCTACGAGCAGTACTTC.

The V call is TRBV7-6, the J call TRBJ2-1; D not resolved. The CDR3 loop spans 13 amino acids. V lost 4 bases, J lost 7 bases, and 11 bases lay in between. Per germline, CDR1 SGHVS and CDR2 FNYEAQ. The CDR3 DNA reads as TGTGCCAGCAGCTCCCCCGGCGGAAATGAGCAGTTCTTC. Its protein is CASSSPGGNEQFF. Complete variable domain (other parts from reference TRBV7-6 and TRBJ2-1): GAGVSQSPRYKVTKRGQDVALRCDPISGHVSLYWYRQALGQGPEFLTYFNYEAQQDKSGLPNDRFSAERPEGSISTLTIQRTEQRDSAMYRCASSSPGGNEQFFGPGTRLTVL.

This chain uses TRBV5-8 with TRBJ2-2, with D possibly TRBD1 on 5 matching bases. CDR1 SGHTS and CDR2 YDEGEE come from the germline V gene. CDR3 length: 14 amino acids. Deletions cut 10 bases from V and 2 bases from J, with 15 bases between. The CDR3 reads CAGQGRVNTGELFF. For the CDR3, the DNA is TGTGCCGGCCAGGGCAGGGTCAACACCGGGGAGCTGTTTTTT.

This clone was observed a handful of times. J is TRBJ1-5 and V is TRBV2, with 9 nucleotides matching TRBD1. The V segment lost 6 bases and the J segment 4 bases; nucleotides outside the gene matches: 4. This CDR3 is built from 14 residues. Germline V gene data show CDR1 as SNHLY and CDR2 as FYNNEI. The DNA of the CDR3 is TGTGCCAGCAGGACCGGGACAGGGAATCAGCCCCAGCATTTT. The encoded protein is CASRTGTGNQPQHF. Full variable domain (remainder filled in from reference TRBV2 and TRBJ1-5): EPEVTQTPSHQVTQMGQEVILRCVPISNHLYFYWYRQILGQKVEFLVSFYNNEISEKSEIFDDQFSVERPDGSNFTLKIRSTKLEDSAMYFCASRTGTGNQPQHFGDGTRLSIL.

This chain joins TRBV9 and TRBJ1-4; TRBD1 aligns across 10 bases. This CDR3 is 16 amino acids long. Germline V gives CDR1 SGDLS, CDR2 YYNGEE. V lost 3 bases to trimming and J lost 5 bases; unmatched junction nucleotides: 7. The CDR3: CASSARTGGKNEKLFF. DNA of the CDR3: TGTGCCAGCAGCGCCCGGACAGGGGGGAAGAATGAAAAACTGTTTTTT.

The sample holds one count of this clone. The V call is TRBV29-1, the J call TRBJ2-7; 7 bases map to TRBD1. J gave up 0 bases and V 7 bases, and 9 bases lay outside the gene matches. The CDR3 runs 14 residues. In germline, CDR1 is SQVTM, CDR2 ANQGSEA. The CDR3 spells CSALSRDSSYEQYF. DNA for the CDR3: TGCAGCGCCCTATCCCGGGACAGCTCCTACGAGCAGTACTTC.

V usage is TRBV9 and J usage is TRBJ1-1, with a possible D match to TRBD1 (6 bases). Trimming took off 3 bases at V and 5 bases at J, with 11 bases between the two ends. CDR3 length: 13 residues. Germline V lookup: CDR1 SGDLS, CDR2 YYNGEE. In nucleotides, the CDR3 is TGTGCCAGCAGCGGACAAGGACAGACTGAAGCTTTCTTT. Translated: CASSGQGQTEAFF.

This sequence joins TRBV14 and TRBJ2-7, with a possible D match to TRBD1 (5 bases). The CDR3 consists of 14 residues. V lost 1 base and J 6 bases, leaving 13 bases between the germline ends. Germline V CDR1 and CDR2: SGHDN, FVKESK. CDR3 bases: TGTGCCAGCAGCCAAGTTGGGGCAGTCTCCGAGCAGTACTTC. Residues: CASSQVGAVSEQYF.

This clone was counted a few times. CDR3 amino acids: CASSYSSENYGYTF. The DNA of the CDR3 is TGTGCCAGCAGCTACTCAAGCGAGAACTATGGCTACACCTTC. The genes are TRBV7-2 and TRBJ1-2; D is undetermined. Trimming pared 4 bases from V and 2 bases from J, leaving 11 bases between. The CDR3 loop spans 14 amino acids. In germline, CDR1 is SGHTA, CDR2 FQGNSA.

The chain joins TRBV6-1 to TRBJ2-3; D might be TRBD1 (5 bases). The CDR3 is 11 amino acids. Trimming cost V 6 bases and J 10 bases, with 11 bases left between them. Germline V gene sequence: CDR1 MNHNS, CDR2 SASEGT. The CDR3 DNA sequence: TGTGCCAGCAGCCAGGGTAACCCGCAGTATTTT. Its protein is CASSQGNPQYF.

This chain connects TRBV9 to TRBJ1-1, with TRBD1 identical over 12 bases. The germline V gene encodes CDR1 SGDLS and CDR2 YYNGEE. The CDR3 extends over 16 amino acids. J was trimmed by 7 bases and V by 3 bases; bases with no gene match: 10. The CDR3 reads CASSASGTGGLVEAFF. CDR3 DNA sequence: TGTGCCAGCAGCGCCTCCGGGACAGGGGGCCTGGTTGAAGCTTTCTTT.

This chain links TRBV28 with TRBJ2-5; D remains ambiguous. CDR3 size: 14 residues. From germline, CDR1 is MDHEN and CDR2 SYDVKM. V lost 3 bases and J lost 1, with 9 bases in between. CDR3 coding DNA: TGTGCCAGCAGTTTTTATTTCGGCCAAGAGACCCAGTACTTC. It specifies CASSFYFGQETQYF. The full variable domain, in which reference TRBV28 and TRBJ2-5 provide the parts outside the CDR3, is DVKVTQSSRYLVKRTGEKVFLECVQDMDHENMFWYRQDPGLGLRLIYFSYDVKMKEKGDIPEGYSVSREKKERFSLILESASTNQTSMYLCASSFYFGQETQYFGPGTRLLVL.

V usage is TRBV2 and J usage is TRBJ2-3, with D possibly being TRBD1 (6 bases). CDR3 length: 13 amino acids. Trimming removed 7 bases at V and 4 bases at J, with 12 bases between. Germline CDR1 reads SNHLY; CDR2 reads FYNNEI. This chain's CDR3 is CASILDSPDTQYF. The CDR3 DNA reads as TGTGCCAGCATCTTGGACAGTCCAGATACGCAGTATTTT.

The rearrangement links TRBV7-9 to TRBJ2-2; a weak D match, TRBD1 (6 bases). V was shortened by 0 bases and J by 5 bases, with 10 bases between the two germline ends. Germline CDR1 reads SEHNR; CDR2 reads FQNEAQ (reference sequence). The CDR3 spans 15 residues. The CDR3, as DNA: TGTGCCAGCAGCTTAGCGGCAGGGGATACCGGGGAGCTGTTTTTT. Amino acids: CASSLAAGDTGELFF.

This clone was counted a few times. The chain combines TRBV28 with TRBJ2-7; tentatively, D is TRBD2 (6 bases). This CDR3 has 14 amino acids. The germline V gene encodes CDR1 MDHEN and CDR2 SYDVKM. Trimming took off 4 bases at V and 2 bases at J, with 12 bases between the two ends. The CDR3 loop is CASSSPSGAYEQYF. CDR3 nucleotides: TGTGCCAGCAGTTCGCCCTCGGGGGCCTACGAGCAGTACTTC.

The chain joins TRBV9 to TRBJ2-1; the match to TRBD2 covers 7 bases. Germline lookup yields CDR1 SGDLS and CDR2 YYNGEE. The CDR3 extends over 13 amino acids. V trimming: 4 bases; J trimming: 8 bases; junction bases outside the gene matches: 6. CDR3 nucleotides: TGTGCCAGCAGCCCGGATGGGGGGGATGAGCAGTTCTTC. It is translated as CASSPDGGDEQFF.